Presented here are 19 T cell receptor beta chains from one specimen sequenced in a study of cytomegalovirus exposure and HLA in healthy donors. The PCR employed 60 Vbeta primers together with 13 Jbeta primers. Data came from immunoSEQ multiplex PCR; TCRdb stores just in-frame clones and leaves some out. Counted here are under 200,000 clones, more than 70% occurring once; the ten biggest clones make up 4.9%. The specimen sequenced was PBMCs. The receptor source for this set is a male donor in good health and CMV-seronegative.

This rearrangement joins TRBV5-1 to TRBJ2-7, with TRBD1 identical over 8 bases. With V trimmed by 3 bases and J by 5 bases, 10 bases remained unmatched. The length of the CDR3 is 15 residues. CDR1 and CDR2 from the germline V gene are SGHRS and YFSETQ. CDR3 sequence: CASSSPDRVKNEQYF. The CDR3, as DNA: TGCGCCAGCAGCTCCCCGGACAGGGTTAAGAACGAGCAGTACTTC.

The V and J genes are TRBV10-3 and TRBJ1-1, with D perhaps matching TRBD1 (5 bases). This CDR3 spans 12 amino acids. V lost 7 bases and J lost 3, with 9 bases in between. From germline, CDR1 is ENHRY and CDR2 SYGVKD. The CDR3 nucleotides are TGTGCCATCAAAGGGGTGGACACTGAAGCTTTCTTT. Amino acid sequence: CAIKGVDTEAFF.

The chain is built from TRBV6-5 and TRBJ1-5, with D hard to call. There are 13 residues in the CDR3. The V gene lost 0 bases and the J gene lost 6 bases, with 6 bases spanning the gap. Germline CDR1 is MNHEY and CDR2 is SVGAGI. The chain's CDR3 is CASSYSRVQPQHF. The CDR3 coding sequence is TGTGCCAGCAGTTACTCGAGAGTTCAGCCCCAGCATTTT.

The gene calls are TRBV4-3 and TRBJ1-1; no reliable D call. This CDR3 comprises 15 residues. Germline V gene lookup returns CDR1 LGHNA and CDR2 YSLEER. Deletions cut 0 bases from V and 3 bases from J, with 11 bases between. CDR3 sequence: CASSQDVGRDTEAFF. CDR3 nucleotides: TGCGCCAGCAGCCAAGATGTAGGCCGGGACACTGAAGCTTTCTTT.

The sample holds one count of this clone. The chain uses TRBV19 and TRBJ2-4, with D perhaps TRBD2 (5 bases). Trimming left V 0 bases short and J 2 bases short, with 11 bases between. This CDR3 has 16 residues. The germline V gene encodes CDR1 LNHDA and CDR2 SQIVND (reference sequence). The DNA of the CDR3 is TGTGCCAGTAGTATAGATCAGACGGGATCCAAAAACATTCAGTACTTC. Translating gives CASSIDQTGSKNIQYF.

The rearrangement joins TRBV6-1 to TRBJ2-7, with D maybe TRBD1 (5 bases). V was cut by 1 base and J by 1 base, with 8 bases left in between. Germline V gives CDR1 MNHNS, CDR2 SASEGT. CDR3 size: 14 residues. CDR3 nucleotide sequence: TGTGCCAGCAGTGAAGGTACAGGTTCCTACGAGCAGTACTTC. This codes for CASSEGTGSYEQYF.

This clone came up a few times. This chain joins TRBV4-1 and TRBJ1-5, with a tentative D call TRBD1 (6 bases). Germline CDR1 and CDR2: MGHRA and YSYEKL. V was shortened by 4 bases and J by 5 bases, with 15 bases between the two germline ends. The CDR3 has 15 residues. The CDR3 loop reads CASSRQQGGDQPQHF. The DNA for the CDR3 is TGCGCCAGCAGCCGCCAACAGGGTGGGGATCAGCCCCAGCATTTT.

The chain employs TRBV19 and TRBJ1-2, with 10 bases lining up with TRBD1. CDR1 is LNHDA, CDR2 SQIVND, per germline (reference sequence). With V trimmed by 5 bases and J by 5 bases, 8 bases remained unmatched. This CDR3 is built from 15 residues. The CDR3 is CASSPGTGARYGYTF. CDR3 DNA: TGTGCCAGTAGTCCCGGGACAGGGGCCAGATATGGCTACACCTTC.

The V and J genes are TRBV5-6 and TRBJ1-5; no clear D. V was shortened by 0 bases and J by 5 bases, with 9 bases between the two germline ends. Per the germline V gene, CDR1 is SGHDT and CDR2 is YYEEEE. The CDR3 sequence is 14 residues long. The CDR3 DNA reads as TGTGCCAGCAGCTTGGGAGGCTGGGATCAGCCCCAGCATTTT. As protein: CASSLGGWDQPQHF.

The V and J genes are TRBV15 and TRBJ2-3; TRBD2 aligns across 9 bases. Per the germline V gene, CDR1 is LNHNV and CDR2 is YYDKDF (reference sequence). J gave up 4 bases and V 5 bases, and 7 bases lay outside the gene matches. The CDR3 contains 15 residues. The CDR3 DNA sequence: TGTGCCACCAGCTACGCGGGAGGGCCCCCAGATACGCAGTATTTT. Its protein is CATSYAGGPPDTQYF.

The chain couples TRBV21-1 to TRBJ2-7; TRBD1 reflects the table's D call only, with no check against the DNA. TRBV21-1 is given as a pseudogene. This CDR3 is built from 13 residues. The CDR3 loop reads CASSKGQSYEQYF. CDR3 sequence (DNA): TGTGCCAGCAGCAAAGGACAGTCCTACGAGCAGTACTTC.

V is TRBV13 and J is TRBJ1-1; TRBD1 matches 8 bases. The CDR3 length is 14 residues. J gave up 7 bases and V 2 bases, and 6 bases lay outside the gene matches. The germline V gene encodes CDR1 PRHDT and CDR2 FYEKMQ (reference sequence). For the CDR3, the DNA is TGTGCCAGCAGCTTACGGGACAGGTATAATGAAGCTTTCTTT. Protein: CASSLRDRYNEAFF.

The chain recombines TRBV28 with TRBJ2-5; D is undetermined. Trimming shortened V by 1 base and J by 1 base, and 10 bases separated the two germline ends. CDR3 size: 15 residues. Germline values: CDR1 MDHEN, CDR2 SYDVKM. The CDR3, as DNA: TGTGCCAGCAGTTTATCGAAAGAGCGCCAAGAGACCCAGTACTTC. Translating gives CASSLSKERQETQYF.

In its sample, this clone was seen a few times. This chain uses TRBV11-2 with TRBJ2-3; 9 positions match TRBD2. Germline V CDR1 and CDR2: SGHAT, FQNNGV. V dropped 4 bases and J dropped 1; count of bases not matched to a gene: 3. The CDR3 has 15 amino acids. Here the CDR3 reads CASSSRTSGTDTQYF. The CDR3 bases are TGTGCCAGCAGCTCCAGGACTAGCGGCACAGATACGCAGTATTTT.

This clone was counted between two and nine times. The same CDR3 arises from other DNA sequences in this sample as well. The chain combines TRBV7-3 with TRBJ2-1; 7 bases agree with TRBD2. This CDR3 comprises 13 residues. CDR1 is SGHTA, CDR2 FQGTGA, per germline. Trimming at V came to 2 bases and at J to 6 bases, leaving 1 base not matched to a gene. CDR3 region: CASSLSGGNEQFF. Written as DNA, the CDR3 is TGTGCCAGCAGCTTATCGGGAGGCAATGAGCAGTTCTTC.

This clone appeared once. The chain links TRBV5-1 to TRBJ2-7, with 8 bases fitting TRBD1. The CDR3 runs 15 residues. J lost 2 bases, V lost 0 bases, and 4 bases had no gene match. CDR1 and CDR2 from the germline V gene are SGHRS and YFSETQ. CDR3 loop: CASSLGGTGAYEQYF. CDR3 DNA sequence: TGCGCCAGCAGCTTGGGAGGGACAGGAGCCTACGAGCAGTACTTC.

CDR3 sequence (DNA): TGTGCCAGCAGCTTAGGGAGCACCGGCCCAAATACGCAGTATTTT. It codes for CASSLGSTGPNTQYF. The V call is TRBV11-2, the J call TRBJ2-3; no firm D call. V was shortened by 1 base and J by 7 bases, with 15 bases between the two germline ends. This CDR3 spans 15 amino acids. The germline V gene has CDR1 SGHAT and CDR2 FQNNGV.

This clone was recorded only once. The CDR3, as DNA: TGCAGCGTTAGAGGATACAGGGCTATGGGCTACACCTTC. Protein product: CSVRGYRAMGYTF. The chain uses TRBV29-1 and TRBJ1-2; maybe TRBD1 (6 bases). V lost 5 bases, J lost 8 bases, and 18 bases lay in between. Germline CDR1 is SQVTM and CDR2 is ANQGSEA. This CDR3 is 13 amino acids long.

The chain recombines TRBV5-4 with TRBJ2-1; unclear D gene. This CDR3 comprises 12 residues. V lost 4 bases to trimming and J lost 6 bases, with 8 bases between them. The germline V gene encodes CDR1 SGHNT and CDR2 YYREEE (reference sequence). CDR3 in DNA: TGTGCCAGCAGCACCTCGCGCAATGAGCAGTTCTTC. Translating it yields CASSTSRNEQFF. Using reference TRBV5-4 and TRBJ2-1 for the parts outside the CDR3, the full variable domain is ETGVTQSPTHLIKTRGQQVTLRCSSQSGHNTVSWYQQALGQGPQFIFQYYREEENGRGNFPPRFSGLQFPNYSSELNVNALELDDSALYLCASSTSRNEQFFGPGTRLTVL.